This is a list of T cell receptor beta chains from one sample in a study of T cell repertoires in cytomegalovirus infection. Each CDR3 protein gets one entry after TCRdb re-called the reads with MiXCR. The sample lists around 900,000 distinct CDR3 sequences; about 33% were seen once. Their antigen targets remain unknown. The sequencing here drew on cultured CD8+ T cells from PBMCs, taken from culture after CMV antigen stimulation. These receptors all come from a human donor in good health (CMV status not recorded). Some clones in this sample may be carry-over from other donors' samples. Both conserved end residues are part of each CDR3. A D gene is named only where the DNA matches it firmly. The listing skips clone size in some rows; elsewhere it reads once, few, many or a size class.

TRBD1	TRBV7-8	few	TRBJ1-5	CASSSRTGRDNQPQHF	TGTGCCAGCAGCTCCCGGACAGGGCGGGACAATCAGCCCCAGCATTTT
.	TRBV7-9	.	TRBJ1-2	CASRYDGDHTF	TGTGCCAGCAGATACGACGGGGACCACACCTTC
.	TRBV12-3/TRBV12-4	many	TRBJ2-2	CASSPSGVTGELFF	TGTGCCAGCAGTCCGTCGGGGGTCACCGGGGAGCTGTTTTTT
.	TRBV7-6	few	TRBJ2-3	CASTKPGLTSTDTQYF	TGTGCCAGCACCAAACCGGGACTGACTAGCACAGATACGCAGTATTTT
.	TRBV27	.	TRBJ1-6	CASGFWVGGSPLHF	TGTGCCAGCGGTTTTTGGGTCGGGGGTTCACCCCTCCACTTT
.	TRBV20-1	.	TRBJ1-6	CSAPKANYNSPLHF	TGCAGTGCGCCGAAAGCGAACTATAATTCACCCCTCCACTTT
.	TRBV7-2	many	TRBJ1-2	CASTDNPNYGYTF	TGTGCCAGCACGGACAATCCTAACTATGGCTACACCTTC
.	TRBV10-3	few	TRBJ2-3	CAITNRPLLGLPDTQYF	TGTGCCATCACTAACCGACCCCTCCTGGGTCTTCCAGATACGCAGTATTTT
.	TRBV6-1	many	TRBJ1-1	CASSDRRVPEAFF	TGTGCCAGCAGTGACAGGAGGGTCCCTGAAGCTTTCTTT
.	TRBV15	few	TRBJ2-5	CATSRGGGGETQYF	TGTGCCACCAGCAGGGGAGGAGGGGGAGAGACCCAGTACTTC
TRBD1	TRBV28	.	TRBJ2-1	CASTGTGWYEQFF	TGTGCCAGCACCGGGACAGGGTGGTATGAGCAGTTCTTC
.	TRBV7-2	few	TRBJ1-2	CASRRDPEGGYTF	TGTGCCAGCAGAAGGGACCCTGAAGGGGGCTACACCTTC
TRBD2	TRBV5-4	few	TRBJ2-2	CASSSTSYDTGELFF	TGTGCCAGCAGCTCGACTAGCTATGACACCGGGGAGCTGTTTTTT
.	TRBV6-1	.	TRBJ2-4	CASSYPGGDKNIQYF	TGTGCCAGCAGTTACCCGGGGGGCGACAAAAACATTCAGTACTTC
TRBD2	TRBV7-9	.	TRBJ2-1	CASSPLRGGLNEQFF	TGTGCCAGCAGCCCCTTGCGGGGGGGCCTCAATGAGCAGTTCTTC
TRBD2	TRBV4-3	.	TRBJ2-5	CASSQEPSGGLGTQYF	TGCGCCAGCAGCCAAGAACCTAGCGGGGGCCTGGGGACCCAGTACTTC
TRBD1	TRBV10-3	.	TRBJ2-7	CAIRVDRVIRYEQYF	TGTGCCATCAGAGTGGACAGGGTGATAAGGTACGAGCAGTACTTC
.	TRBV12-3/TRBV12-4	many	TRBJ1-1	CASTPGLGDTEAFF	TGTGCCAGCACTCCCGGACTAGGGGACACTGAAGCTTTCTTT
.	TRBV7-6	many	TRBJ1-5	CASSLDQWSGQPQHF	TGTGCCAGCAGCTTAGACCAATGGTCCGGGCAGCCCCAGCATTTT
TRBD1	TRBV7-6	few	TRBJ2-5	CASSSTGGIQETQYF	TGTGCCAGCAGTTCGACAGGGGGCATCCAAGAGACCCAGTACTTC
.	TRBV7-6	many	TRBJ1-1	CASSPGGRNTEAFF	TGTGCCAGCAGCCCCGGGGGAAGGAACACTGAAGCTTTCTTT
.	TRBV7-3	.	TRBJ2-2	CASSLTEAPGELFF	TGTGCCAGCAGCTTGACGGAGGCACCGGGGGAGCTGTTTTTT
.	TRBV6-6	.	TRBJ1-2	CASGLDRDGYTF	TGTGCCAGCGGACTAGATAGGGATGGCTACACCTTC
.	TRBV28	.	TRBJ1-1	CASSLLGGRNAEAFF	TGTGCCAGCAGTTTATTAGGGGGACGGAACGCTGAAGCTTTCTTT
TRBD2	TRBV15	few	TRBJ2-3	CATSRRYSGGFDTQYF	TGTGCCACCAGCAGACGTTATAGCGGGGGGTTTGATACGCAGTATTTT
.	TRBV9	.	TRBJ2-5	CASSVRYGQTQYF	TGTGCCAGCAGCGTTCGGTACGGGCAGACCCAGTACTTC
TRBD1	TRBV6-6	.	TRBJ1-5	CAGAQGDSNQPQHF	TGTGCCGGCGCCCAGGGGGACAGCAATCAGCCCCAGCATTTT
.	TRBV18	.	TRBJ2-3	CASSPHRRGDTQYF	TGTGCCAGCTCACCACACAGGCGCGGGGATACGCAGTATTTT
.	TRBV6-1	few	TRBJ1-1	CASSDGQRMNTEAFF	TGTGCCAGCAGTGATGGGCAGCGCATGAACACTGAAGCTTTCTTT
.	TRBV14	.	TRBJ2-6	CASSQKQVLSGANVLTF	TGTGCCAGCAGCCAAAAACAGGTTCTCTCTGGGGCCAACGTCCTGACTTTC
.	TRBV28	.	TRBJ1-6	CASTRDSRASPLHF	TGTGCCAGCACCCGGGACTCCCGTGCTTCACCCCTCCACTTT
.	TRBV4-1	.	TRBJ1-6	CASSQGDKSPLSLHF	TGCGCCAGCAGCCAAGGAGACAAGAGTCCTTTATCCCTCCACTTT
.	TRBV27	few	TRBJ2-5	CASHGGGALQETQYF	TGTGCCAGCCATGGTGGCGGGGCACTCCAAGAGACCCAGTACTTC
.	TRBV19	.	TRBJ1-1	CASTLGASLEAFF	TGTGCCAGTACCCTGGGGGCTAGCCTTGAAGCTTTCTTT
.	TRBV4-1	few	TRBJ1-2	CASSQVGSGDGYTF	TGCGCCAGCAGCCAAGTTGGTAGTGGGGACGGCTACACCTTC
TRBD1	TRBV6-2/TRBV6-3	few	TRBJ2-3	CASSYAGLGQGKDTQYF	TGTGCCAGCAGTTACGCGGGGCTAGGACAGGGAAAAGATACGCAGTATTTT
TRBD1	TRBV6-1	.	TRBJ1-1	CASSYTGENTEAFF	TGTGCCAGCTCCTATACAGGGGAAAACACTGAAGCTTTCTTT
.	TRBV7-2	many	TRBJ1-2	CASSVTQASSYGYTF	TGTGCCAGCAGCGTGACACAGGCCTCTTCCTATGGCTACACCTTC
TRBD2	TRBV14	.	TRBJ2-5	CASSRERGDETQYF	TGTGCCAGCAGCCGGGAGCGGGGAGACGAGACCCAGTACTTC
.	TRBV7-8	many	TRBJ1-6	CASSLKPGTDNSPLHF	TGTGCCAGCAGCTTAAAACCCGGGACGGATAATTCACCCCTCCACTTT
.	TRBV14	.	TRBJ2-5	CASSQFKLGLYF	TGTGCCAGCAGCCAATTTAAACTCGGATTGTACTTC
TRBD1	TRBV20-1	once	TRBJ2-2	CSARDRSNTGELFF	TGCAGTGCTAGGGACAGGAGTAACACCGGGGAGCTGTTTTTT
.	TRBV24-1	few	TRBJ2-1	CATSGPAAYNEQFF	TGTGCCACCAGCGGTCCTGCCGCCTACAATGAGCAGTTCTTC
.	TRBV14	.	TRBJ2-3	CASSGYYTDTQYF	TGTGCCAGCAGCGGATATTACACAGATACGCAGTATTTT
.	TRBV27	few	TRBJ1-5	CASSSSNGARSNQPQHF	TGTGCCAGCAGCTCCTCGAACGGAGCCCGGAGCAATCAGCCCCAGCATTTT
.	TRBV14	few	TRBJ2-7	CASSQGDGTYEQYF	TGTGCCAGCAGCCAAGGAGACGGTACCTACGAGCAGTACTTC
.	TRBV7-9	.	TRBJ2-1	CASSSDSPNPEQFF	TGTGCCAGCAGCTCCGACAGCCCAAACCCCGAGCAGTTCTTC
TRBD1	TRBV6-5	.	TRBJ2-2	CASSDGQGRTGELFF	TGTGCCAGCAGTGACGGACAGGGCCGCACCGGGGAGCTGTTTTTT
TRBD1	TRBV27	few	TRBJ1-1	CATRTGFTEAFF	TGTGCCACCAGGACAGGGTTTACTGAAGCTTTCTTT
.	TRBV24-1	.	TRBJ1-1	CATSSGRNTEAFF	TGTGCCACCAGTTCGGGCAGGAACACTGAAGCTTTCTTT
TRBD2	TRBV28	few	TRBJ2-3	CASFSGGVTDTQYF	TGTGCCAGCTTTAGCGGGGGGGTCACAGATACGCAGTATTTT